A selection of T cell receptor beta chains follows, all from one sample in a study of neurological immune-mediated disorders. TCRdb ran MiXCR on the 5' RACE reads and lists one entry per CDR3 protein. Among tens of thousands of distinct CDR3 sequences, roughly 13% were seen once, and the ten largest hold about 4.6%. Sequenced input: PBMCs. The receptor source for this set is a female donor with HTLV-1-associated myelopathy (HAM/TSP). Each CDR3 is given with its conserved first and last residue. A D gene is named only where the DNA matches it firmly. Some rows have no size entry. The others give once, few or many, or a class for an expanded clone.

many	.	TRBV11-2	TRBJ2-2	TGTGCCAGCTCACGGCTGAACACCGGGGAGCTGTTTTTT	CASSRLNTGELFF
many	.	TRBV20-1	TRBJ2-5	TGCAGTGCTAGATCCGGACAGCCCCAAGAGACCCAGTACTTC	CSARSGQPQETQYF
few	.	TRBV5-5	TRBJ1-1	TGTGCCAGCACCCAAGGGGGACAGAACACTGAAGCTTTCTTT	CASTQGGQNTEAFF
few	TRBD1	TRBV7-9	TRBJ1-5	TGTGCCAGCAGCGCCGACAGGGCTCAGCCCCAGCATTTT	CASSADRAQPQHF
.	TRBD2	TRBV25-1	TRBJ2-3	TGTGCCAGCAGTGATCATCGACTAGCGGGGCGAGATACGCAGTATTTT	CASSDHRLAGRDTQYF
.	TRBD1	TRBV12-3/TRBV12-4	TRBJ2-5	TGTGCCAGCAGGGGACAGGGGGCTCAGGAGACCCAGTACTTC	CASRGQGAQETQYF
many	TRBD1	TRBV29-1	TRBJ2-3	TGCAGCGTTCAAGACAGGGCCCTTAGCACAGATACGCAGTATTTT	CSVQDRALSTDTQYF
many	.	TRBV28	TRBJ2-7	TGTGCCAGCAGGCTCCAAAGAAGCTCCTACGAGCAGTACTTC	CASRLQRSSYEQYF
many	TRBD2	TRBV6-5	TRBJ2-6	TGTGCCAGCAGGGGAACTAGCGCTGGGGCCAACGTCCTGACTTTC	CASRGTSAGANVLTF
many	.	TRBV5-1	TRBJ2-7	TGCGCCAGCAGCTTCAACTTCGGGGCCTACGAGCAGTACTTC	CASSFNFGAYEQYF
many	TRBD1	TRBV5-1	TRBJ2-7	TGCGCCAGCAGCTTCTCAGGGGGCCCTCTTGGCGAGCAGTACTTC	CASSFSGGPLGEQYF
few	TRBD1	TRBV5-8	TRBJ2-7	TGTGCCAGCAGCAAGGACAGGGACCACGAGCAGTACTTC	CASSKDRDHEQYF
many	.	TRBV7-2	TRBJ2-5	TGTGCCAGCAGCTCCCTCAAAGCCAAAGAGACCCAGTACTTC	CASSSLKAKETQYF
many	.	TRBV10-2	TRBJ2-3	TGCGCCAGCAATGACTACCCGGGGAGAGATACGCAGTATTTT	CASNDYPGRDTQYF
many	TRBD1	TRBV6-2/TRBV6-3	TRBJ1-2	TGTGCCAGCAGTTTCGACAGGGAAGGCTACACCTTC	CASSFDREGYTF
once	TRBD1	TRBV29-1	TRBJ2-3	TGCAGCGTTGGGGAAGTACAGGGGACAGATACGCAGTATTTT	CSVGEVQGTDTQYF
many	.	TRBV25-1	TRBJ2-5	TGTGCCAGCTCCACCCCGGAGGGAGGTCCAGAGACCCAGTACTTC	CASSTPEGGPETQYF
many	TRBD1	TRBV18	TRBJ1-3	TGTGCCAGCTCACCGGAGGACAGGGGAGCCGGAAACACCATATATTTT	CASSPEDRGAGNTIYF
many	.	TRBV20-1	TRBJ2-1	TGCAGTGCTAGATCGGCGTATGAGCAGTTCTTC	CSARSAYEQFF
.	.	TRBV2	TRBJ1-1	TGTGCCAGCACCCGACAGAACACTGAAGCTTTCTTT	CASTRQNTEAFF
many	TRBD1	TRBV10-3	TRBJ2-3	TGTGCCAGCGGGACAGGGAGCACAGATACGCAGTATTTT	CASGTGSTDTQYF
many	.	TRBV9	TRBJ2-3	TGTGCCAGCAGCGCAAGAGGGGGAGATACGCAGTATTTT	CASSARGGDTQYF
many	TRBD1	TRBV2	TRBJ1-2	TGTGCCAGCAGTGGGGACAGCCTTAACTATGGCTACACCTTC	CASSGDSLNYGYTF
many	.	TRBV12-3/TRBV12-4	TRBJ1-1	TGTGCCAGCAGTTTAAGAGGGGGCACTGAAGCTTTCTTT	CASSLRGGTEAFF
many	.	TRBV5-1	TRBJ2-2	TGCGCCAGCAGCTTGGAGGTGATCACCGGGGAGCTGTTTTTT	CASSLEVITGELFF
many	TRBD1	TRBV7-2	TRBJ1-2	TGTGCCAGCAGCCCCCGGACAGGTCTAGTGCGGGGCTACACCTTC	CASSPRTGLVRGYTF
many	.	TRBV28	TRBJ1-5	TGTGCCAGCAGTTTAAGCGGTCAGTTGAATCAGCCCCAGCATTTT	CASSLSGQLNQPQHF
medium-sized	TRBD2	TRBV5-1	TRBJ2-1	TGCGCCAGCAGCTTGCGGGCTAGCGGGGCCTATGAGCAGTTCTTC	CASSLRASGAYEQFF
many	.	TRBV7-2	TRBJ1-4	TGTGCCAGCAGCTTAGGTGGTGGGACGGCTAATGAAAAACTGTTTTTT	CASSLGGGTANEKLFF
.	.	TRBV7-3	TRBJ2-7	TGTGCCAGCAGCTTAACCGCGGCAGGGCCCCCCTCCTACGAGCAGTACTTC	CASSLTAAGPPSYEQYF
many	.	TRBV16	TRBJ1-1	TGTGCCAGCAGCCAATCGCCAGACGGTGGCACTGAAGCTTTCTTT	CASSQSPDGGTEAFF
many	.	TRBV7-9	TRBJ1-6	TGTGCCAGCAGCCATGACCGAGGTCCCCCCCTCCACTTT	CASSHDRGPPLHF
many	TRBD1	TRBV25-1	TRBJ1-5	TGTGCCAGCAGTGAATCTGGGACAGGGCGAGGCAATCAGCCCCAGCATTTT	CASSESGTGRGNQPQHF
many	.	TRBV6-5	TRBJ2-1	TGTGCCAGCAGTCCTACGGTTAACAGCGAGTGGGAGTTCTTC	CASSPTVNSEWEFF
once	.	TRBV10-2	TRBJ2-3	TGCGCCGTCGGGACCGGGGAGGACACAGATACGCAGTATTTT	CAVGTGEDTDTQYF
many	TRBD2	TRBV2	TRBJ2-3	TGTGCCAGCAGTCGGGACTACGGATCAGCAGATACGCAGTATTTT	CASSRDYGSADTQYF
many	TRBD2	TRBV10-3	TRBJ2-1	TGTGCCATCAGTGAGTCGAGAGGTCCGGGGGGAGATGAGCAGTTCTTC	CAISESRGPGGDEQFF
.	.	TRBV7-2	TRBJ2-1	TGTGCCAGCAGCTTAGCGGGGACATGGTACAATGAGCAGTTCTTC	CASSLAGTWYNEQFF
.	TRBD2	TRBV5-4	TRBJ2-1	TGTGCCAGCAGCATTGGTAGCGGGGGGGCAGCTCTCTTC	CASSIGSGGAALF
many	.	TRBV20-1	TRBJ2-5	TGCAGTGCTAGAAGGGTGGGGGCACAAGAGACCCAGTACTTC	CSARRVGAQETQYF
many	.	TRBV5-6	TRBJ1-2	TGTGCCAGCAGCTACGGGGGAGCCAGCGGCTACACCTTC	CASSYGGASGYTF
many	TRBD2	TRBV5-1	TRBJ2-2	TGCGCCAGCAGACCCAGCGGGGGGGCCGAGACCGGGGAGCTGTTTTTT	CASRPSGGAETGELFF
many	.	TRBV15	TRBJ1-5	TGTGCCACCAGCAGAGGAACTCAGCCCCAGCATTTT	CATSRGTQPQHF
many	.	TRBV10-3	TRBJ2-5	TGTGCCATCAGTGAGTCGAGGGGTGCAGAGACCCAGTACTTC	CAISESRGAETQYF
few	TRBD1	TRBV5-1	TRBJ1-1	TGCGCCAGCAGTCCCCAGGGGGAGAGGGCTGAAGCTTTCTTT	CASSPQGERAEAFF
many	TRBD2	TRBV24-1	TRBJ2-3	TGTGCCACCAGTGAGGCGGGGGAAGATACGCAGTATTTT	CATSEAGEDTQYF
many	TRBD1	TRBV5-1	TRBJ1-1	TGCGCCAGCCGTCCCTGGTGGACAGGGGTAACTGAAGCTTTCTTT	CASRPWWTGVTEAFF
many	TRBD1	TRBV20-1	TRBJ2-3	TGCAGTGCTGTTCGTCCCGGGACAGAGTCAGATACGCAGTATTTT	CSAVRPGTESDTQYF
many	TRBD2	TRBV4-2	TRBJ2-1	TGTGCCAGCAGCCAAGCGACTAGCGGGGGGGAGGTCAATGAGCAGTTCTTC	CASSQATSGGEVNEQFF